This T cell receptor (beta chain) was obtained from a study of cytomegalovirus exposure and HLA in healthy donors. This clone was picked up a small number of times. PCR amplification relied on 60 Vbeta primers (plus 13 Jbeta primers). Some clones are missing from TCRdb's copy, which holds only in-frame ones; the method was immunoSEQ multiplex PCR. The sample has about 140,000 clones, 61% seen once. Germline V gene data show CDR1 as SGHAT and CDR2 as FQNNGV. CDR3 size: 15 residues. V was pared by 2 bases and J by 2 bases, with 9 bases between. Sequenced material: PBMCs. The rearrangement links TRBV11-2 to TRBJ1-4; D gene ambiguous. The receptor's source is a male donor in good health and CMV-seronegative. CDR3 protein: CASSLTRVTNEKLFF. The CDR3 nucleotides read TGTGCCAGCAGCTTAACCCGGGTTACTAATGAAAAACTGTTTTTT.